The following is a T cell receptor beta chain sequence with its context. Germline trimming cut 1 base from V and 8 bases from J; bases unmatched to any gene: 5. Germline CDR1 reads SGHDT; CDR2 reads YYEEEE. This CDR3 is 14 amino acids long. This sample stems from a study of cytomegalovirus exposure and HLA in healthy donors. The PCR used 60 Vbeta and 13 Jbeta primers. Some clones are missing from TCRdb's copy, which holds only in-frame ones; the method was immunoSEQ multiplex PCR. The table lists roughly 140,000 clones, less than 85% of them singletons. The sample taken for sequencing was PBMCs. The TCR comes from a man aged 40-50 years in good health and CMV-seropositive. The rearrangement links TRBV5-6 to TRBJ2-1; 8 bases match TRBD2. The CDR3 DNA sequence: TGTGCCAGCAGCTTGAAACTAGCGGTTCATGAGCAGTTCTTC. It encodes CASSLKLAVHEQFF.